These 8 T cell receptor beta chains were all obtained from the same sample, sequenced in a study of lymphopenia after photon versus proton radiotherapy. The protocol was immunoSEQ multiplex PCR, while the TCRdb copy is restricted to in-frame clones and leaves out a portion. Altogether tens of thousands of clones are present, about four fifths being singletons, with the ten largest covering about 1.9%. The sample in question was peripheral blood, obtained from a patient treated with proton-based radiotherapy. The receptors originated from a man aged 60 to 75 with pancreatic cancer.

The chain couples TRBV6-6 to TRBJ2-3; D uncertain. Trimming pared 7 bases from V and 0 bases from J, leaving 14 bases between. This CDR3 has 15 residues. CDR1 is MNHNY and CDR2 is SVGAGI in the germline V gene (reference sequence). The CDR3 region has the DNA TGTGCCAGCATTCTCGACTTTTCTAGCACAGATACGCAGTATTTT. Translation gives CASILDFSSTDTQYF.

The chain couples TRBV2 to TRBJ2-7; 9 bases line up with TRBD2. The CDR3 extends over 14 amino acids. The V and J ends lost 6 bases and 2 bases, in that order; junction bases with no gene match: 5. Germline values: CDR1 SNHLY, CDR2 FYNNEI. CDR3: CASRGLAAAYEQYF. The CDR3 DNA is TGTGCCAGCAGGGGACTAGCTGCGGCCTACGAGCAGTACTTC.

There are a few counts of this clone. The chain carries TRBV7-3 and TRBJ2-5; D is uncertain. Germline CDR1 SGHTA, CDR2 FQGTGA. The CDR3 consists of 13 residues. V was pared by 0 bases and J by 9 bases, with 11 bases between. The CDR3 region has the DNA TGTGCCAGCAGCTTAACGTTGGGTGAGCCCCAGTACTTC. Its protein product is CASSLTLGEPQYF. Looking up the rest from reference TRBV7-3 and TRBJ2-5 gives the full variable domain: GAGVSQTPSNKVTEKGKYVELRCDPISGHTALYWYRQSLGQGPEFLIYFQGTGAADDSGLPNDRFFAVRPEGSVSTLKIQRTERGDSAVYLCASSLTLGEPQYFGPGTRLLVL.

The rearrangement links TRBV18 to TRBJ2-3, with D perhaps TRBD1 or TRBD2 (6 bases each). The CDR3 spans 14 residues. Trimming took 6 bases from V and 1 from J, leaving 11 bases between them. Germline V lookup: CDR1 KGHSH, CDR2 LQKENI. The DNA of the CDR3 is TGTGCCAGCTCCCCGGGGGCGGGCACAGATACGCAGTATTTT. This gives the protein CASSPGAGTDTQYF.

The V gene is TRBV19, the J gene TRBJ2-1; 9 bases fit TRBD1. The CDR3 totals 16 residues. Germline trimming cut 7 bases from V and 6 bases from J; bases unmatched to any gene: 13. Germline V CDR1 and CDR2: LNHDA, SQIVND (reference sequence). CDR3 bases: TGTGCCAGTATGGGTCTCTTAGGGACAGGGCGCAATGAGCAGTTCTTC. Amino acids: CASMGLLGTGRNEQFF.

In this sample, this clone turned up once. This chain joins TRBV30 and TRBJ1-5; D remains unclear. The CDR3 loop spans 13 amino acids. V lost 4 bases and J 7 bases, leaving 14 bases between the germline ends. Germline CDR1 GTSNPN, CDR2 SVGIG (reference sequence). The CDR3 bases are TGTGCCTGGAATTCTGGGGTGAACCAGCCCCAGCATTTT. Translation: CAWNSGVNQPQHF.

V usage is TRBV28 and J usage is TRBJ1-4, with 8 positions matching TRBD1. Unmatched junction bases numbered 12, after V lost 5 bases and J lost 10 bases. Germline V gene data show CDR1 as MDHEN and CDR2 as SYDVKM. The CDR3 length is 15 residues. The CDR3 spells CASSAPGTGPRKLFF. Written as DNA, the CDR3 is TGTGCCAGCAGTGCTCCCGGGACAGGCCCTCGAAAACTGTTTTTT.

This chain uses TRBV2 with TRBJ2-4; TRBD2 might be the D (6 bases). Germline V CDR1 and CDR2: SNHLY, FYNNEI. The CDR3 consists of 13 residues. V gave up 8 bases and J gave up 0 bases, with 8 bases separating them. CDR3 bases: TGTGCCAGCTGGGGACTAGCCAAAAACATTCAGTACTTC. This gives the protein CASWGLAKNIQYF.